This T cell receptor beta chain was sequenced during a study of cytomegalovirus exposure and HLA in healthy donors. It was with 60 Vbeta and 13 Jbeta primers that the PCR ran. Sequenced by immunoSEQ multiplex PCR; TCRdb stores in-frame clones only, minus some. Here the sample table reports about 41,000 clones. Points on this clone: Its antigen is still unknown.

Study observations and caveats: A later analysis found common viral pathogens apparently linked to several of the most significant clusters. TCR beta chains associated with HLA were, in a later analysis, more clonally expanded than equally common others. Cytomegalovirus status was reportedly diagnosed by the classifier with high sensitivity and specificity.

The sequence came from a man aged 30 to 39 in good health and CMV-seronegative. Sequencing input: PBMCs.

CDR3: CAWSIPEKLFF. In DNA, the CDR3 is TGTGCCTGGAGTATTCCGGAAAAACTGTTTTTT. The chain recombines TRBV30 with TRBJ1-4; no definite D call. This CDR3 comprises 11 residues. Germline V gene data show CDR1 as GTSNPN and CDR2 as SVGIG (reference sequence). V shed 2 bases and J shed 8 bases, with 6 bases lying between them.